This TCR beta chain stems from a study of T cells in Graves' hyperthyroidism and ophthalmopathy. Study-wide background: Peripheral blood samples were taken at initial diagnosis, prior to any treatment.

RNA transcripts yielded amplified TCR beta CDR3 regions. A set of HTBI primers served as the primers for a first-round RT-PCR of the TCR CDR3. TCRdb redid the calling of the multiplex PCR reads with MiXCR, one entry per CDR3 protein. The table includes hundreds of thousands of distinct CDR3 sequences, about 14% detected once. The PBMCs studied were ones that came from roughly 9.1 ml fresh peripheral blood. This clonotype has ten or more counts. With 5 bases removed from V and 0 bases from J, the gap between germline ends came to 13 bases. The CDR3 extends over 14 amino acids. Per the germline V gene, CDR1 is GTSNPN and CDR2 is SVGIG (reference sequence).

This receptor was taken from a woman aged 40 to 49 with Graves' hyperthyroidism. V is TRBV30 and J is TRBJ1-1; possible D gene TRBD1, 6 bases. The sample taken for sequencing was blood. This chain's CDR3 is CAWGRTVMNTEAFF. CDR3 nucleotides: TGTGCCTGGGGTCGGACAGTTATGAACACTGAAGCTTTCTTT.